Below, 5 T cell receptor beta chains from the same sample are listed, as sequenced in a study of blood T cell repertoires in COVID-19. Assay used: immunoSEQ multiplex PCR; TCRdb lists only in-frame clones, some missing. The sample lists tens of thousands of clones, 86% seen once, with approximately 15% in the top ten. The material sequenced was peripheral blood. These receptors came from a man aged 80 or over in a cohort sampled during active COVID-19.

V usage is TRBV28 and J usage is TRBJ1-2; a possible D gene is TRBD1 (5 bases). CDR1 is MDHEN and CDR2 is SYDVKM in the germline V gene. The CDR3 length is 15 residues. The V end lost 4 bases, the J end lost 0 bases, and 12 bases lay between the germline ends. CDR3 in DNA: TGTGCCAGCAGTTCGGGGGACGGCTCTAACTATGGCTACACCTTC. It codes for CASSSGDGSNYGYTF.

CDR3 nucleotide sequence: TGTGCCAGTACTGAGGGGGGGGAAAAACTGTTTTTT. It is translated as CASTEGGEKLFF. V is TRBV19 and J is TRBJ1-4, with D tentatively TRBD1 (6 bases). The CDR3 extends over 12 amino acids. Germline loops: CDR1 LNHDA, CDR2 SQIVND (reference sequence). V dropped 7 bases and J dropped 8 bases, with 11 bases sitting between them.

On this clone itself: A junction boundary mismatches the germline segment, possibly from a read error. The DNA for the CDR3 is TGTGCCAGCAGCTACTCCGGGGTTTTCCCTAATTCACCCCTCCACTTT. This sequence encodes CASSYSGVFPNSPLHF. This chain joins TRBV6-5 and TRBJ1-6; D gene ambiguous. CDR3 length: 16 residues. Germline V gene sequence: CDR1 MNHEY, CDR2 SVGAGI.

V is TRBV19 and J is TRBJ1-3; D is uncertain. V was cut by 7 bases and J by 0 bases, with 10 bases left in between. This CDR3 is built from 14 residues. Germline assignment: CDR1 LNHDA and CDR2 SQIVND (reference sequence). In nucleotides, the CDR3 is TGTGCCAGTACCGACATTTCCTCTGGAAACACCATATATTTT. Translation: CASTDISSGNTIYF.

This clone occurred a few times. V and J are TRBV19 and TRBJ1-6; TRBD1 aligns across 10 bases. The germline CDR1 and CDR2 sequences are LNHDA and SQIVND (reference sequence). After removal of 7 bases from V and 9 bases from J, the junction contained 9 bases not matched to a gene. The CDR3 covers 15 residues. The CDR3 coding sequence is TGTGCCAGTACCACACCGGGACAGGGGTCTTCACCCCTCCACTTT. This sequence encodes CASTTPGQGSSPLHF.